This T cell receptor beta chain was captured in a study of T cells in Graves' hyperthyroidism and ophthalmopathy (dated by TCRdb to about 2019). About the full investigation: Peripheral blood was collected at initial diagnosis, before any treatment. A discovery cohort of roughly 96 patients, approximately 45 with Graves' ophthalmopathy and about 60 with stable Graves' hyperthyroidism, was used to find distinguishing TCR V-J signatures. Whether ophthalmopathy could be predicted prospectively was tested in an independent validation cohort made up of 18 to 20 hyperthyroidism patients plus 17 patients who later progressed to ophthalmopathy. For training and testing, the 80 to 100 patients in the discovery cohort were randomly divided in a 7:3 ratio. Thyroid tissue and blood T-cell repertoires from over 5 Graves' hyperthyroidism patients were also compared in the study. After blood sampling, hyperthyroidism patients were treated with methimazole at a starting dose of 30 mg daily, and ophthalmopathy patients were treated with high-dose intravenous methylprednisolone. According to the paper, TCR Vbeta CDR3 sequencing was carried out on 135 peripheral blood samples, which came from 40 to 45 ophthalmopathy, around 74 hyperthyroidism and about 17 progressor patients. General findings and caveats noted by the study authors: In validation, the model predicted progression to ophthalmopathy a median of roughly 6.1 months before onset, with approximately 71% sensitivity and about 72% specificity. Blood samples also contained most of the expanded thyroid clonotypes (frequency above 0.001), which suggests that blood repertoires may reflect thyroid immune responses. No statistical method was used to set the sample size in advance, and investigators knew the group allocation. A 13 V-J signature model separated ophthalmopathy from stable hyperthyroidism, with 87.88% sensitivity and 81.08% specificity in cross-validation and 80%/75% in testing.

From cysteine to phenylalanine, the CDR3 is 15 amino acids long. The only DNA kept is the CDR3, 45 bases in frame from the first base. V gives up 1 base and J gives up 5 bases, and the segment between their germline ends measures 17 bases. From the germline V gene (reference sequence), CDR1 is GTSNPN and CDR2 is SVGIG. This clonotype was observed a few times. Its recognized antigen is unknown. Within one base of it there is no much larger clone, and no base qualities were kept. The TCR beta CDR3 regions were amplified from the RNA transcripts. A first-round RT-PCR of the TCR CDR3 used the HTBI primer set with the Qiagen OneStep RT-PCR kit. A second multiplex PCR round built the libraries, followed by size selection and purification. Libraries were sequenced paired-end with 100 bp reads on an Illumina HiSeq2000. On the study's bioinformatics: SOAPnuke was used to process the raw data, removing reads that contained adapters or uncalled bases, had a mean Phred below 15, or lacked an exact match to the constant primer or identifier. High-quality paired reads were merged with COPE v1.2.5, and unique nucleotide sequences were defined as clonotypes. MiTCR v1.1 was used to align the clonotypes against IMGT TRBV, TRBD and TRBJ reference segments. The analysis was restricted to V-J combinations with a frequency above 0.0001, which together covered just over 98% of the repertoires. A TCS score was defined as the ratio between F50 (clonal expansion) and ExV (chaos), using BLOSUM62-based TCRdist between CDR3 peptides within each V-J. Welch's t-statistics and random forest reduced around 520 V-J features to 10 to 15, which were used in a naive Bayes classifier (R e1071). TCRdb reprocessed the public reads (quality trimming at Q25 with fastp, clone calling with MiXCR) and kept in-frame beta chains. Rows with one shared CDR3 protein collapse into an entry with the most common genes and DNA. V and J calls and clone size were set by TCRdb, not the authors. The sample includes about 720,000 distinct CDR3 sequences, with about 15% observed a single time. Of the sample, roughly 8% falls within the top ten clones.

Stable Graves' hyperthyroidism was defined as the absence of progression to ophthalmopathy over 18 months of follow-up. Hyperthyroidism patients were newly diagnosed, with disease duration under 2 months, and aged 18 to 65 years. The study excluded patients with uncontrolled infections, other autoimmune diseases, pregnancy or lactation. Diagnoses relied on clinical symptoms, serum thyroxine and TRAb, thyroid ultrasound and orbital computed tomography. PBMCs were separated from under 11 ml of fresh peripheral blood using Ficoll-Paque density gradient centrifugation. Total RNA was extracted using Trizol reagent, and RNA quality was assessed on an Agilent 2100 Bioanalyzer.

The rearrangement joined TRBV30 to TRBJ2-5; the D gene is possibly TRBD2, with 6 bases matching. Specimen: blood. The source is a man between 18 and 35 years old with Graves' hyperthyroidism. The DNA reads TGTGCCTGGAGTGAATCCTGGTCCGCGGGGGAGACCCAGTACTTC. Its protein reads: CAWSESWSAGETQYF. With the portions outside the CDR3 filled from the reference TRBV30 and TRBJ2-5 genes, the complete variable region becomes SQTIHQWPATLVQPVGSPLSLECTVEGTSNPNLYWYRQAAGRGLQLLFYSVGIGQISSEVPQNLSASRPQDRQFILSSKKLLLSDSGFYLCAWSESWSAGETQYFGPGTRLLVL.